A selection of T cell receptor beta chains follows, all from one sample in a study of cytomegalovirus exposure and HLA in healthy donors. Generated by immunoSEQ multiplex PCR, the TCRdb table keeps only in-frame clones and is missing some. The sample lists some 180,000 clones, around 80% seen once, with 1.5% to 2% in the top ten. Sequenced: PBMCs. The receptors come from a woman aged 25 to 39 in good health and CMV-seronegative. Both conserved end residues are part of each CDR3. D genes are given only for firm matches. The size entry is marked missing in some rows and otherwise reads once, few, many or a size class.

cdr3_nt: TGTGCTAGCAGCCGAACGACAGGGGGCACAGATACGCAGTATTTT
cdr3_aa: CASSRTTGGTDTQYF
v_call: TRBV7-7
d_call: TRBD1
j_call: TRBJ2-3
clone_size: -

cdr3_nt: TGTGCCAGCAGCCCGTCGGGACAGGGTTTTGGAGTCACTGAAGCTTTCTTT
cdr3_aa: CASSPSGQGFGVTEAFF
v_call: TRBV4-2
d_call: TRBD1
j_call: TRBJ1-1
clone_size: few

cdr3_nt: TGTGCCATCAGTGTACAGCCGAACACTGAAGCTTTCTTT
cdr3_aa: CAISVQPNTEAFF
v_call: TRBV10-3
d_call: -
j_call: TRBJ1-1
clone_size: -

cdr3_nt: TGTGCCAGCTCACCACCTATGGGGAGCACTGAAGCTTTCTTT
cdr3_aa: CASSPPMGSTEAFF
v_call: TRBV18
d_call: -
j_call: TRBJ1-1
clone_size: -

cdr3_nt: TGCGCCAGCAGCTCAGAACCGGGCTCCTACAATGAGCAGTTCTTC
cdr3_aa: CASSSEPGSYNEQFF
v_call: TRBV5-1
d_call: -
j_call: TRBJ2-1
clone_size: -

cdr3_nt: TGTGCCAGCCTGACAGGGGGAGATCTGGATGAGCAGTTCTTC
cdr3_aa: CASLTGGDLDEQFF
v_call: TRBV2
d_call: TRBD1
j_call: TRBJ2-1
clone_size: -

cdr3_nt: TGCAGCGTTGAACTTCGGACAGGGGTTGTCGCTTACGAGCAGTACTTC
cdr3_aa: CSVELRTGVVAYEQYF
v_call: TRBV29-1
d_call: TRBD1
j_call: TRBJ2-7
clone_size: -

cdr3_nt: TGTGCCAGCACTACAGGGGGCACGGGTGAGACCCAGTACTTC
cdr3_aa: CASTTGGTGETQYF
v_call: TRBV6-1
d_call: TRBD1
j_call: TRBJ2-5
clone_size: -

cdr3_nt: TGCGCCAGCAGCTTGGAAGTCGGGGAAAAACTGTTTTTT
cdr3_aa: CASSLEVGEKLFF
v_call: TRBV5-1
d_call: -
j_call: TRBJ1-4
clone_size: -

cdr3_nt: TGCAGCGTTACCGACAGGTATGTCACTGAAGCTTTCTTT
cdr3_aa: CSVTDRYVTEAFF
v_call: TRBV29-1
d_call: -
j_call: TRBJ1-1
clone_size: -

cdr3_nt: TGTGCCAGCAGCTTCGGGACAGGGGCTAACGCACAGCCCCAGCATTTT
cdr3_aa: CASSFGTGANAQPQHF
v_call: TRBV5-6
d_call: TRBD1
j_call: TRBJ1-5
clone_size: -

cdr3_nt: TGCGCCAGCAGCCCCGTCCCGGGACAGGGTTTTGGGGGAGAGACCCAGTACTTC
cdr3_aa: CASSPVPGQGFGGETQYF
v_call: TRBV4-1
d_call: TRBD1
j_call: TRBJ2-5
clone_size: -

cdr3_nt: TGTGCCAGCAGCGTAGCGGGGGGACGAGTCACCGGGGAGCTGTTTTTT
cdr3_aa: CASSVAGGRVTGELFF
v_call: TRBV9
d_call: TRBD2
j_call: TRBJ2-2
clone_size: -

cdr3_nt: TGTGCCTGGCGGTCCCCGAGAGCCCTCCACTTT
cdr3_aa: CAWRSPRALHF
v_call: TRBV30
d_call: -
j_call: TRBJ1-6
clone_size: few

cdr3_nt: TGTGCCATCAGTGACAAACGACGGGGCAATCAGCCCCAGCATTTT
cdr3_aa: CAISDKRRGNQPQHF
v_call: TRBV10-3
d_call: -
j_call: TRBJ1-5
clone_size: -

cdr3_nt: TGTGCCAGCAGTGTTACCGGGACAGTCTACGAGCAGTACTTC
cdr3_aa: CASSVTGTVYEQYF
v_call: TRBV2
d_call: TRBD1
j_call: TRBJ2-7
clone_size: -

cdr3_nt: TGCGCCAGCAGCTCCGGGACAGGGCGCAACGAGCAGTACTTC
cdr3_aa: CASSSGTGRNEQYF
v_call: TRBV5-1
d_call: TRBD1
j_call: TRBJ2-7
clone_size: -

cdr3_nt: TGCGCCAGCAGCCCCGGACAGGGGTCCCAGCCCCAGCATTTT
cdr3_aa: CASSPGQGSQPQHF
v_call: TRBV5-1
d_call: TRBD1
j_call: TRBJ1-5
clone_size: -

cdr3_nt: TGTGCCAGCAGCCACCCATATCACAGAAACACCGGGGAGCTGTTTTTT
cdr3_aa: CASSHPYHRNTGELFF
v_call: TRBV11-2
d_call: -
j_call: TRBJ2-2
clone_size: -

cdr3_nt: TGTGCCAGTAGTTACAACGGGGGGGCCAACACCGGGGAGCTGTTTTTT
cdr3_aa: CASSYNGGANTGELFF
v_call: TRBV19
d_call: TRBD2
j_call: TRBJ2-2
clone_size: few

cdr3_nt: TGTGCCAGCAGCTTACCTAGCCAAGGCCACAATGAGCAGTTCTTC
cdr3_aa: CASSLPSQGHNEQFF
v_call: TRBV7-9
d_call: -
j_call: TRBJ2-1
clone_size: -

cdr3_nt: TGTGCCAGCAGTTTTTCGGGACAGAACTATGGCTACACCTTC
cdr3_aa: CASSFSGQNYGYTF
v_call: TRBV27
d_call: TRBD1
j_call: TRBJ1-2
clone_size: -

cdr3_nt: TGTGCCAGCGGACTTGAAACAGGGTCACCCCTCCACTTT
cdr3_aa: CASGLETGSPLHF
v_call: TRBV6-4
d_call: -
j_call: TRBJ1-6
clone_size: -

cdr3_nt: TGTGCCAGCAGTCCGAGCAACAGGGAGCGCGAGCAGTACTTC
cdr3_aa: CASSPSNREREQYF
v_call: TRBV5-8
d_call: -
j_call: TRBJ2-7
clone_size: -

cdr3_nt: TGCAGCGTTGAAAGAGGGTATGGCTACACCTTC
cdr3_aa: CSVERGYGYTF
v_call: TRBV29-1
d_call: -
j_call: TRBJ1-2
clone_size: -

cdr3_nt: TGCGCCAGCAGTAACGAGAGGGGGAGCCAAGAGACCCAGTACTTC
cdr3_aa: CASSNERGSQETQYF
v_call: TRBV5-1
d_call: -
j_call: TRBJ2-5
clone_size: -

cdr3_nt: TGCGCCAGCAGCCAAGTACTAGCGAAGGCCTACGAGCAGTACTTC
cdr3_aa: CASSQVLAKAYEQYF
v_call: TRBV4-3
d_call: TRBD2
j_call: TRBJ2-7
clone_size: -